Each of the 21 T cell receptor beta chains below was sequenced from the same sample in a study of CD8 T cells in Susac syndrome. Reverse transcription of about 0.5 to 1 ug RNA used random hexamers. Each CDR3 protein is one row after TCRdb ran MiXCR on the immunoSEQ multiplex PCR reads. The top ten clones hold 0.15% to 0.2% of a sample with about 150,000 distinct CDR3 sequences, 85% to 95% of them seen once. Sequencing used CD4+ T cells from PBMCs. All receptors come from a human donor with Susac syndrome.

The CDR3 is CASYGIQETQYF. DNA for the CDR3: TGTGCCAGTTACGGCATCCAAGAGACCCAGTACTTC. The chain links TRBV28 to TRBJ2-5, with D uncertain. V lost 9 bases, J lost 1 base, and 9 bases lay in between. The CDR3 consists of 12 residues. Germline-derived CDR1 and CDR2 are MDHEN and SYDVKM.

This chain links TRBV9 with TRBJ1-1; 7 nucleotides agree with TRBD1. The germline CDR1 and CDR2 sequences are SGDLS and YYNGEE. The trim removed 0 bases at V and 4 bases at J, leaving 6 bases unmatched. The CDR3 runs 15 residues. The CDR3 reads CASSVGQGEGTEAFF. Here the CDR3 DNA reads TGTGCCAGCAGCGTAGGACAGGGTGAGGGCACTGAAGCTTTCTTT. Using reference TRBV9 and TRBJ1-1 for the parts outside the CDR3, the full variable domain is DSGVTQTPKHLITATGQRVTLRCSPRSGDLSVYWYQQSLDQGLQFLIQYYNGEERAKGNILERFSAQQFPDLHSELNLSSLELGDSALYFCASSVGQGEGTEAFFGQGTRLTVV.

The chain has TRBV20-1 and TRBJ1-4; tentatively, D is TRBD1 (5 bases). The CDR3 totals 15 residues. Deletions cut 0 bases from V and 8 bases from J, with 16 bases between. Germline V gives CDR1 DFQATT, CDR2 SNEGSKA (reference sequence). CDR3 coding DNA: TGCAGTGCTAGAGATCCGGGGGAGGGTGGGGAAAAACTGTTTTTT. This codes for CSARDPGEGGEKLFF.

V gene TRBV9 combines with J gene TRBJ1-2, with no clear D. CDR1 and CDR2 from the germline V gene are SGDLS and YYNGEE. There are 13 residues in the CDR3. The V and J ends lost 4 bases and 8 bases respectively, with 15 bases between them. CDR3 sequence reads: CASSSSRPGGYTF. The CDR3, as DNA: TGTGCCAGCAGCTCCAGTCGTCCGGGGGGCTACACCTTC. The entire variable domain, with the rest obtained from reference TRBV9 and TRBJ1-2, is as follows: DSGVTQTPKHLITATGQRVTLRCSPRSGDLSVYWYQQSLDQGLQFLIQYYNGEERAKGNILERFSAQQFPDLHSELNLSSLELGDSALYFCASSSSRPGGYTFGSGTRLTVV.

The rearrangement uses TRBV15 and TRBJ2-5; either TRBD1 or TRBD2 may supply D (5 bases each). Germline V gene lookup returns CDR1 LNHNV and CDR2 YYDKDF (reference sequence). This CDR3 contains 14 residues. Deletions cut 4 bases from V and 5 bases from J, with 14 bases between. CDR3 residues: CATSIESRGETQYF. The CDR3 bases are TGTGCCACCAGCATAGAGTCTCGGGGCGAGACCCAGTACTTC.

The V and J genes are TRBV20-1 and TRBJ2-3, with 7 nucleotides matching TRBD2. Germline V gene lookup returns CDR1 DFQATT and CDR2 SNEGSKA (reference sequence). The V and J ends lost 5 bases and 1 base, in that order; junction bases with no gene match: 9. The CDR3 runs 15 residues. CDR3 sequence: CSAHPGGKGTDTQYF. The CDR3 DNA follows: TGCAGTGCTCACCCCGGGGGGAAGGGCACAGATACGCAGTATTTT.

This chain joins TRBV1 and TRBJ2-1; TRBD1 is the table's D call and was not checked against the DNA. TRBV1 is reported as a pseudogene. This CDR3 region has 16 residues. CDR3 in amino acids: CTSSQDARTVVDEQFF. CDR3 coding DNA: TGCACCAGCAGCCAAGATGCCCGGACCGTTGTGGATGAGCAGTTCTTC.

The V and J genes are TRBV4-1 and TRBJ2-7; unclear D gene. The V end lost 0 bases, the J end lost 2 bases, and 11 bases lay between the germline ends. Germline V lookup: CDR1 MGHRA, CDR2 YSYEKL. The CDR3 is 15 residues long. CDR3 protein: CASSQERTATYEQYF. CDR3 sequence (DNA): TGCGCCAGCAGCCAAGAGAGGACGGCAACCTACGAGCAGTACTTC.

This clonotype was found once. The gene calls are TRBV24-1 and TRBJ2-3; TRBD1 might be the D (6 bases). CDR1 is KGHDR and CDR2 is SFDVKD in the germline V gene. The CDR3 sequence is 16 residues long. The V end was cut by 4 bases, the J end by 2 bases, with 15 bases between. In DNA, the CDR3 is TGTGCCACCAGTGACCTGGACAGTCGGCACACAGATACGCAGTATTTT. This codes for CATSDLDSRHTDTQYF.

Written as DNA, the CDR3 is TGCAGTGCTAGAGAGGAGGTCCCGGAGACCCAGTACTTC. Its translation is CSAREEVPETQYF. This chain joins TRBV20-1 and TRBJ2-5; D perhaps matches TRBD2 (5 bases). This CDR3 comprises 13 residues. Germline values: CDR1 DFQATT, CDR2 SNEGSKA (reference sequence). Trimming pared 0 bases from V and 5 bases from J, leaving 10 bases between.

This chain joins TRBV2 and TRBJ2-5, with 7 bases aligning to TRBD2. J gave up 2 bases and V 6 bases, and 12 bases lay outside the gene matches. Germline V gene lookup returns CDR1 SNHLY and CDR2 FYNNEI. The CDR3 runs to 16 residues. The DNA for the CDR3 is TGTGCCAGCAGCGCCCCCGGCCAGCGGGGACAAGAGACCCAGTACTTC. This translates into CASSAPGQRGQETQYF.

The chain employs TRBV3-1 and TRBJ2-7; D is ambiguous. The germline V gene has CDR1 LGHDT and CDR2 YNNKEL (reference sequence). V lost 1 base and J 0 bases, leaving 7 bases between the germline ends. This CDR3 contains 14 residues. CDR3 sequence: CASSQVVNSYEQYF. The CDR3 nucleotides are TGTGCCAGCAGCCAAGTGGTCAACTCCTACGAGCAGTACTTC.

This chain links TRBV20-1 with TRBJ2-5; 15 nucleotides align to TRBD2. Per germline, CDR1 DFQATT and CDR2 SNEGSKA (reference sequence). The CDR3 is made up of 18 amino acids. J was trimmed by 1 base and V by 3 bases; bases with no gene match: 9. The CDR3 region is CSASLGLAGGWLQETQYF. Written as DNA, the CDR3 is TGCAGTGCTAGCTTGGGACTAGCGGGGGGATGGCTCCAAGAGACCCAGTACTTC.

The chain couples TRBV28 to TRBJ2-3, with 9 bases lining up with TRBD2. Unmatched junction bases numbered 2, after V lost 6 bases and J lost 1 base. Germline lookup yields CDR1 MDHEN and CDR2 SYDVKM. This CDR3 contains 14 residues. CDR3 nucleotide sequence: TGTGCCAGCAGACAGCGGGGGGGCACAGATACGCAGTATTTT. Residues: CASRQRGGTDTQYF.

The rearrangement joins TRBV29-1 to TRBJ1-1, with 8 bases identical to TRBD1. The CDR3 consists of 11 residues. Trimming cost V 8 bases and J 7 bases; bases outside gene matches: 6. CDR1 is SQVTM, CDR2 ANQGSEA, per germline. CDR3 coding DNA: TGCAGCCTCAAACAGGGGGTTGAAGCTTTCTTT. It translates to CSLKQGVEAFF.

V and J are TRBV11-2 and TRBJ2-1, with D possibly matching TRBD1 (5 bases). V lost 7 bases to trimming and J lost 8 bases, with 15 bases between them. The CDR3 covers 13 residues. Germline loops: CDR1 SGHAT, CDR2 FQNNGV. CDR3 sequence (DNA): TGTGCCAGCAACAACCGTCAGGGCGATGAGCAGTTCTTC. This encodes CASNNRQGDEQFF.

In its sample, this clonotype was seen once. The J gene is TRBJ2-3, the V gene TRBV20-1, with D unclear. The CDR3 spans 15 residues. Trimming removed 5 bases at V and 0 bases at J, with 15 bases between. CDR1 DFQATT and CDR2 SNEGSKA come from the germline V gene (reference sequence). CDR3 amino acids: CSAPLLAVSTDTQYF. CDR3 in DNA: TGCAGTGCTCCGCTCCTGGCGGTTAGCACAGATACGCAGTATTTT.

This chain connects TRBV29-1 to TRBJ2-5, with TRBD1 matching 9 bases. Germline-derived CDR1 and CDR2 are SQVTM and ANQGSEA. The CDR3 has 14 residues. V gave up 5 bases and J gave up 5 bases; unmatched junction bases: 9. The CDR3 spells CSVSLGQGTETQYF. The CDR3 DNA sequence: TGCAGCGTTAGTTTAGGACAGGGGACGGAGACCCAGTACTTC.

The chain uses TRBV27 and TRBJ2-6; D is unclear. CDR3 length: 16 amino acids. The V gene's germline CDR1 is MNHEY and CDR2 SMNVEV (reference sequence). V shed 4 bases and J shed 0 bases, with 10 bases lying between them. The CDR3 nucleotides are TGTGCCAGCAGTTCCCGACGGACCTCTGGGGCCAACGTCCTGACTTTC. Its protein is CASSSRRTSGANVLTF.

CDR3 coding DNA: TGCGCCAGCAGCCACGTGGCGGGGGCCGGCTCTGGGGCCAACGTCCTGACTTTC. Residues: CASSHVAGAGSGANVLTF. This chain links TRBV5-1 with TRBJ2-6; perhaps TRBD2 as D (7 bases). This CDR3 is 18 amino acids long. Trimming pared 4 bases from V and 0 bases from J, leaving 17 bases between. CDR1 and CDR2 (germline): SGHRS, YFSETQ.

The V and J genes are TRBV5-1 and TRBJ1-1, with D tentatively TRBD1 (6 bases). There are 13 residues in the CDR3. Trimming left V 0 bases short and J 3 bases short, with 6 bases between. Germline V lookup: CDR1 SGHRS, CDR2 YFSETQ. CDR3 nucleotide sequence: TGCGCCAGCAGCTTGGACAGGGACACTGAAGCTTTCTTT. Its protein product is CASSLDRDTEAFF.